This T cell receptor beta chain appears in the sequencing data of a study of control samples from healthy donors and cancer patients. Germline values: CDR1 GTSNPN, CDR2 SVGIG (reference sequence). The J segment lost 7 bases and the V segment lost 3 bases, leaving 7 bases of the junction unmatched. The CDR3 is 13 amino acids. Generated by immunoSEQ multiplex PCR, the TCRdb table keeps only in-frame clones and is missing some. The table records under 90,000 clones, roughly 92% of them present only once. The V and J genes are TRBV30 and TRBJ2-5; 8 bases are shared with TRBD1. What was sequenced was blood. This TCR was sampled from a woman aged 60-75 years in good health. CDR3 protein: CAWSPGGAGTQYF. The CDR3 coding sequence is TGTGCCTGGAGCCCAGGGGGCGCAGGGACCCAGTACTTC.